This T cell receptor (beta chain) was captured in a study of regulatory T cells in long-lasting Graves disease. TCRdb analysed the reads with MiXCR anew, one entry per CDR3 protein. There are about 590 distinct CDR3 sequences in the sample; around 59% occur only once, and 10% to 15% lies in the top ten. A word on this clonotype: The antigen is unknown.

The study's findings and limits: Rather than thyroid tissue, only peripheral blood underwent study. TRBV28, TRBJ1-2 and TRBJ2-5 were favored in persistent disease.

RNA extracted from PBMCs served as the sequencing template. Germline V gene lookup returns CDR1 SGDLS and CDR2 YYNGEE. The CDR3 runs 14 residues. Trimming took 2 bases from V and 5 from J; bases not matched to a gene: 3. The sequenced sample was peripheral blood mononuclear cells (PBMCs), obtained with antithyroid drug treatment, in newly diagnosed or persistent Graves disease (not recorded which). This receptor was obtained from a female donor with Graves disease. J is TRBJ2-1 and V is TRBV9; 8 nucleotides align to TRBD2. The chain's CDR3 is CASSVSSGNNEQFF. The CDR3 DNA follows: TGTGCCAGCAGCGTTAGTAGCGGGAACAATGAGCAGTTCTTC.